The clone carrying this T cell receptor beta chain was seen more than once but under ten times. What it binds is not known. The sample comes from a study of glioma-infiltrating T cells after dendritic cell vaccination. Study details: The vaccine used monocyte-derived dendritic cells pulsed overnight with autologous tumor lysate.

The primer mix had 60 V beta and 13 J beta primers. The data were produced by immunoSEQ multiplex PCR, yet TCRdb's version contains in-frame clones alone and is incomplete. Among around 97,000 clones listed, roughly 81% were seen once. General study findings and limits: Survival was not directly related to TCR clonality in these patients.

Germline CDR1 SGHTA, CDR2 FQGNSA. The CDR3 consists of 17 residues. V was clipped by 4 bases and J by 5 bases; unmatched bases: 16. The sequence was collected from a human donor with glioblastoma. The rearrangement links TRBV7-2 to TRBJ2-5; 7 nucleotides match TRBD1. Sequences were derived from blood, sampled before dendritic cell vaccination. The CDR3 region is CASSSTTGPDKMETQYF. DNA of the CDR3: TGTGCCAGCAGCTCAACGACAGGGCCCGATAAAATGGAGACCCAGTACTTC.